This T cell receptor beta chain was identified in a study of spatial heterogeneity in lung cancer. Study as a whole: Alpha-chain sequences were detected in numbers that were consistently lower than beta-chain sequences. In raw reads, more than nine appearances on average were recorded for each unique TCR and UMI combination.

Points from the study as a whole: More often at tumor resection than at routine follow-up, ubiquitous expanded tumor TCRs were detected in the blood.

In its sample, this clonotype was seen a few times. The antigen remains unidentified. Germline V gene sequence: CDR1 GTSNPN, CDR2 SVGIG (reference sequence). The CDR3 runs 14 residues. TCRdb reprocessed the 5' RACE reads via MiXCR and lists one record per CDR3 protein. The data contain some 40,000 distinct CDR3 sequences, 5% to 6.5% of them singletons. Indicated time point: sample taken at primary tumor resection. No cell sorting; template was whole RNA from tumor, lung tissue or PBMC. Here the sequenced sample was PBMCs, taken at surgery. This TCR came from a female donor with early-stage non-small cell lung cancer. The rearrangement links TRBV30 to TRBJ2-5; 7 bases line up with TRBD2. The CDR3 DNA reads TGTGCTTTTAAGGGAGGGGACCTCCAAGAGACCCAGTACTTC. Residues: CAFKGGDLQETQYF.